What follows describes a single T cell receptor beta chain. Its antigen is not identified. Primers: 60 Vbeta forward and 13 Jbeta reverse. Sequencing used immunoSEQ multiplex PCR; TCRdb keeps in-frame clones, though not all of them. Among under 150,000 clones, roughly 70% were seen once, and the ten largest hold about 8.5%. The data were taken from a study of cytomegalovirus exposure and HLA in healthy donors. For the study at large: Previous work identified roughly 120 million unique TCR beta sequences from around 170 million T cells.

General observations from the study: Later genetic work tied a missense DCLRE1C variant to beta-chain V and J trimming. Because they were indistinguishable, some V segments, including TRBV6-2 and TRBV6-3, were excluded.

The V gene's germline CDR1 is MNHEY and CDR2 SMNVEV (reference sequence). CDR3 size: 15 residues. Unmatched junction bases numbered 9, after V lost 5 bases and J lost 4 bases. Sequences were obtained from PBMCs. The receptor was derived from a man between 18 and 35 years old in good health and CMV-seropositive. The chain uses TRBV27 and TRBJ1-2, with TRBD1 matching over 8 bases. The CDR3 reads CASSPRDRRAYGYTF. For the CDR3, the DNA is TGTGCCAGCAGTCCCCGGGACAGGAGGGCCTATGGCTACACCTTC.